These 29 T cell receptor beta chains share one sample of origin, sequenced in a study of CD8 T cells in Susac syndrome. cDNA came from about 0.46 to 1 ug RNA primed by random hexamers. TCRdb itself ran the immunoSEQ multiplex PCR reads through MiXCR, one entry per CDR3 protein. The table records roughly 180,000 distinct CDR3 sequences, about 95% of them present only once. The sample comprised CD4+ T cells from PBMCs. The receptors originated from a human donor in good health.

J is TRBJ2-3 and V is TRBV20-1; D unresolved. The CDR3 spans 9 residues. The germline V and J ends were trimmed by 1 base and 10 bases, with 3 bases remaining between them. Per germline, CDR1 DFQATT and CDR2 SNEGSKA (reference sequence). CDR3 residues: CSARGAQYF. The CDR3 DNA sequence: TGCAGTGCTAGAGGGGCGCAGTATTTT.

The chain is built from TRBV18 and TRBJ2-5; D unclear. The CDR3 contains 11 residues. V lost 8 bases and J lost 5, with 9 bases in between. CDR1 is KGHSH, CDR2 LQKENI, per germline. CDR3 DNA: TGTGCCAGCCTTAACGGGGAGACCCAGTACTTC. Amino acids: CASLNGETQYF.

The chain links TRBV29-1 to TRBJ1-1; D perhaps matches TRBD1 (6 bases). Germline-derived CDR1 and CDR2 are SQVTM and ANQGSEA. V was shortened by 2 bases and J by 2 bases, with 9 bases between the two germline ends. This CDR3 comprises 13 residues. CDR3 residues: CSVERTANTEAFF. The CDR3 region has the DNA TGCAGCGTTGAAAGGACAGCTAACACTGAAGCTTTCTTT.

Comments on this clonotype: A junction boundary mismatches the germline segment, possibly from a read error. This chain uses TRBV7-7 with TRBJ2-2, with 8 positions matching TRBD1. CDR1 SSHAT and CDR2 FNYEAQ come from the germline V gene (reference sequence). The CDR3 consists of 16 residues. This CDR3 is CASSLDRGTNTGELFF. In DNA form, the CDR3 reads TGTGCTAGCAGCTTAGACAGGGGTACTAACACCGGGGAGCTGTTTTTT.

This clonotype occurred once. V usage is TRBV29-1 and J usage is TRBJ1-4; no definite D call. The V and J ends lost 6 bases and 8 bases respectively, with 10 bases between them. The CDR3 is 11 amino acids. Germline V gene lookup returns CDR1 SQVTM and CDR2 ANQGSEA. The CDR3, as DNA: TGCAGCGTCGGGGATCGGGAAAAACTGTTTTTT. The encoded protein is CSVGDREKLFF.

The chain has TRBV20-1 and TRBJ1-2, with D uncertain. The CDR3 has 12 amino acids. The V gene's germline CDR1 is DFQATT and CDR2 SNEGSKA (reference sequence). V lost 6 bases to trimming and J lost 8 bases, with 16 bases between them. CDR3 amino acids: CSAPTTTQGYTF. The CDR3 region has the DNA TGCAGTGCACCCACGACGACCCAAGGCTACACCTTC.

The chain employs TRBV27 and TRBJ2-7, with D maybe TRBD1 (6 bases). V was trimmed by 4 bases and J by 6 bases, leaving 19 bases between them. The CDR3 totals 15 residues. Germline-derived CDR1 and CDR2 are MNHEY and SMNVEV (reference sequence). In DNA form, the CDR3 reads TGTGCCAGCAGTTCACGGACATCAAGAGGGGGCGAGCAGTACTTC. This translates into CASSSRTSRGGEQYF.

This chain uses TRBV18 with TRBJ2-7; TRBD1 agrees at 8 bases. Germline loops: CDR1 KGHSH, CDR2 LQKENI. V was clipped by 5 bases and J by 3 bases; unmatched bases: 6. The CDR3 sequence is 14 residues long. The CDR3 bases are TGTGCCAGCTCAAACGGACAGGGCGACTACGAGCAGTACTTC. The encoded protein is CASSNGQGDYEQYF.

The J gene is TRBJ2-5, the V gene TRBV29-1, with 11 positions matching TRBD1. Germline V lookup: CDR1 SQVTM, CDR2 ANQGSEA. Germline trimming cut 4 bases from V and 5 bases from J; bases unmatched to any gene: 9. There are 15 residues in the CDR3. The CDR3, as DNA: TGCAGCGTTGGCTCAAGGACAGGGGGCCGTGAGACCCAGTACTTC. Amino acids: CSVGSRTGGRETQYF.

This chain connects TRBV12-3 or TRBV12-4 to TRBJ2-5; D is unclear. Trimming pared 3 bases from V and 5 bases from J, leaving 10 bases between. This CDR3 has 13 amino acids. The CDR3 sequence: CASSFAASETQYF. CDR3 in DNA: TGTGCCAGCAGTTTTGCGGCCAGTGAGACCCAGTACTTC.

The chain uses TRBV29-1 and TRBJ2-3; TRBD2 aligns across 11 bases. The CDR3 consists of 16 residues. V lost 8 bases and J lost 2; bases outside the gene matches: 12. Germline-derived CDR1 and CDR2 are SQVTM and ANQGSEA. This CDR3 reads CSFGLVAGGNTDTQYF. CDR3 DNA sequence: TGCAGCTTTGGTCTGGTAGCGGGAGGGAACACAGATACGCAGTATTTT.

This clonotype appeared once. The CDR3, as DNA: TGTGCCACCAGCAGAGAGAGGACTAGCGGGTACAATGAGCAGTTCTTC. The encoded protein is CATSRERTSGYNEQFF. The chain employs TRBV15 and TRBJ2-1; 11 bases map to TRBD2. Germline CDR1 LNHNV, CDR2 YYDKDF (reference sequence). Germline trimming cut 0 bases from V and 4 bases from J; bases unmatched to any gene: 2. The CDR3 is 16 amino acids.

The CDR3 is CASSPYDLRSNQPQHF. In DNA, the CDR3 is TGTGCCAGCTCACCATACGACCTAAGGAGCAATCAGCCCCAGCATTTT. The gene calls are TRBV18 and TRBJ1-5, with D unclear. The V end was cut by 2 bases, the J end by 1 base, with 12 bases between. Germline V gene sequence: CDR1 KGHSH, CDR2 LQKENI. This CDR3 spans 16 amino acids.

The rearrangement links TRBV23-1 to TRBJ1-4; D is uncertain. TRBV23-1 is flagged as an ORF with uncertain function. The CDR3 extends over 14 amino acids. V shed 0 bases and J shed 7 bases, with 9 bases lying between them. The CDR3 sequence: CASSQSRPVEKLFF. CDR3 in DNA: TGCGCCAGCAGTCAATCGAGGCCGGTTGAAAAACTGTTTTTT.

The chain links TRBV24-1 to TRBJ2-5; TRBD1 matches 10 bases. In germline, CDR1 is KGHDR, CDR2 SFDVKD. Germline trimming cut 4 bases from V and 4 bases from J; bases unmatched to any gene: 2. This CDR3 contains 14 residues. The CDR3, as DNA: TGTGCCACCAGTGAGGACAGGGGGAGAGAGACCCAGTACTTC. It specifies CATSEDRGRETQYF.

The chain uses TRBV14 and TRBJ1-1, with D perhaps matching TRBD1 (6 bases). The CDR3 length is 15 residues. From germline, CDR1 is SGHDN and CDR2 FVKESK. V was trimmed by 0 bases and J by 2 bases, leaving 10 bases between them. CDR3 DNA: TGTGCCAGCAGCCAAGAATCAGGGGTTAACACTGAAGCTTTCTTT. This sequence encodes CASSQESGVNTEAFF.

V is TRBV29-1 and J is TRBJ1-1; unclear D gene. The CDR3 has 11 amino acids. The germline CDR1 and CDR2 sequences are SQVTM and ANQGSEA. V was cut by 4 bases and J by 5 bases, with 8 bases left in between. CDR3 nucleotides: TGCAGCGTTGGGGGTGTGACTGAAGCTTTCTTT. It yields the protein CSVGGVTEAFF.

CDR3 loop: CAWSVGLDSYEQYF. In nucleotides, the CDR3 is TGTGCCTGGAGTGTAGGGCTAGACTCCTACGAGCAGTACTTC. This chain links TRBV30 with TRBJ2-7; D not certain. The CDR3 is 14 residues long. The V gene lost 0 bases and the J gene lost 0 bases, with 9 bases spanning the gap. Per germline, CDR1 GTSNPN and CDR2 SVGIG (reference sequence).

The chain has TRBV29-1 and TRBJ1-5; TRBD1 might be the D (5 bases). CDR1 is SQVTM, CDR2 ANQGSEA, per germline. This CDR3 is 14 amino acids long. Between the trimmed V and J ends, which lost 8 bases and 4 bases, there was a span of 18 bases. CDR3 coding DNA: TGCAGCCCCCGAGATGACAGCGTTAATCAGCCCCAGCATTTT. Protein: CSPRDDSVNQPQHF. The full variable domain, completed using reference TRBV29-1 and TRBJ1-5, is SAVISQKPSRDICQRGTSLTIQCQVDSQVTMMFWYRQQPGQSLTLIATANQGSEATYESGFVIDKFPISRPNLTFSTLTVSNMSPEDSSIYLCSPRDDSVNQPQHFGDGTRLSIL.

The chain uses TRBV7-2 and TRBJ2-2, with 7 bases lining up with TRBD1. Germline V gene sequence: CDR1 SGHTA, CDR2 FQGNSA. V was pared by 3 bases and J by 4 bases, with 2 bases of the junction left unmatched. The CDR3 contains 14 residues. The CDR3, as DNA: TGTGCCAGCAGCTTGACAGGGACCACCGGGGAGCTGTTTTTT. It yields the protein CASSLTGTTGELFF.

The genes are TRBV29-1 and TRBJ1-1, with D perhaps matching TRBD1 (6 bases). The V and J ends lost 4 bases and 4 bases respectively, with 13 bases between them. This CDR3 spans 13 amino acids. The germline V gene has CDR1 SQVTM and CDR2 ANQGSEA. As DNA, the CDR3 is TGCAGCGTTGGCAGGGACATCAGCACTGAAGCTTTCTTT. Translation gives CSVGRDISTEAFF. The variable domain in full, with the rest retrieved from reference TRBV29-1 and TRBJ1-1, is SAVISQKPSRDICQRGTSLTIQCQVDSQVTMMFWYRQQPGQSLTLIATANQGSEATYESGFVIDKFPISRPNLTFSTLTVSNMSPEDSSIYLCSVGRDISTEAFFGQGTRLTVV.

The V and J genes are TRBV6-5 and TRBJ1-2, with no clear D. The CDR3 sequence is 14 residues long. V was cut by 2 bases and J by 5 bases, with 12 bases left in between. Germline values: CDR1 MNHEY, CDR2 SVGAGI. The CDR3 is CASSYKATRYGYTF. Here the CDR3 DNA reads TGTGCCAGCAGTTACAAGGCCACCAGATATGGCTACACCTTC.

The chain employs TRBV27 and TRBJ1-2, with TRBD1 matching 7 bases. The CDR3 consists of 15 residues. V lost 7 bases and J lost 3; bases outside the gene matches: 11. Germline V gene data show CDR1 as MNHEY and CDR2 as SMNVEV (reference sequence). CDR3 loop: CASTAGQDPYYGYTF. The DNA for the CDR3 is TGTGCCAGCACCGCCGGACAGGACCCCTACTATGGCTACACCTTC.

The chain links TRBV5-1 to TRBJ2-7; possible D gene TRBD2, 6 bases. CDR1 SGHRS and CDR2 YFSETQ come from the germline V gene. V was clipped by 4 bases and J by 0 bases, with 14 bases between them. CDR3 length equals 15 residues. In nucleotides, the CDR3 is TGCGCCAGCAGCGGAGGGTCTGGCTACTCCTACGAGCAGTACTTC. Translating gives CASSGGSGYSYEQYF.

The genes are TRBV11-2 and TRBJ2-5, with D perhaps assigned TRBD1 or TRBD2 (5 bases each). From germline, CDR1 is SGHAT and CDR2 FQNNGV. V gave up 5 bases and J gave up 0 bases, with 13 bases separating them. The CDR3 loop spans 15 amino acids. CDR3 nucleotide sequence: TGTGCCAGCAGCCAACCCTGGGGGTACCAAGAGACCCAGTACTTC. Encoded protein: CASSQPWGYQETQYF.

This clonotype was observed a single time. This chain connects TRBV7-2 to TRBJ2-3; possibly TRBD1 for D (5 bases). Trimming cost V 10 bases and J 2 bases, with 16 bases left between them. Germline V gives CDR1 SGHTA, CDR2 FQGNSA. This CDR3 is 14 amino acids long. CDR3 sequence: CATMGTGYTDTQYF. CDR3 coding DNA: TGTGCCACCATGGGAACAGGATACACAGATACGCAGTATTTT.

The chain is built from TRBV12-3 or TRBV12-4 and TRBJ1-2; D might be TRBD1 (6 bases). V lost 5 bases, J lost 4 bases, and 11 bases lay in between. CDR3 length: 13 amino acids. The CDR3 here is CASSPTGLYGYTF. CDR3 nucleotide sequence: TGTGCCAGCAGTCCTACAGGGCTCTATGGCTACACCTTC.

V usage is TRBV15 and J usage is TRBJ2-7; no firm D call. Germline CDR1 reads LNHNV; CDR2 reads YYDKDF (reference sequence). Trimming removed 0 bases at V and 0 bases at J, with 12 bases between. This CDR3 contains 16 residues. Written as DNA, the CDR3 is TGTGCCACCAGCAGAGATTCAAGGCGGAGCTCCTACGAGCAGTACTTC. Amino acids: CATSRDSRRSSYEQYF.

This chain links TRBV20-1 with TRBJ2-7; D ambiguous. Per the germline V gene, CDR1 is DFQATT and CDR2 is SNEGSKA (reference sequence). Trimming removed 2 bases from V and 0 bases from J, with 8 bases in between. The CDR3 is 13 residues long. The DNA for the CDR3 is TGCAGTGCTAGACAGTGGAGCTCCTACGAGCAGTACTTC. Translation: CSARQWSSYEQYF.